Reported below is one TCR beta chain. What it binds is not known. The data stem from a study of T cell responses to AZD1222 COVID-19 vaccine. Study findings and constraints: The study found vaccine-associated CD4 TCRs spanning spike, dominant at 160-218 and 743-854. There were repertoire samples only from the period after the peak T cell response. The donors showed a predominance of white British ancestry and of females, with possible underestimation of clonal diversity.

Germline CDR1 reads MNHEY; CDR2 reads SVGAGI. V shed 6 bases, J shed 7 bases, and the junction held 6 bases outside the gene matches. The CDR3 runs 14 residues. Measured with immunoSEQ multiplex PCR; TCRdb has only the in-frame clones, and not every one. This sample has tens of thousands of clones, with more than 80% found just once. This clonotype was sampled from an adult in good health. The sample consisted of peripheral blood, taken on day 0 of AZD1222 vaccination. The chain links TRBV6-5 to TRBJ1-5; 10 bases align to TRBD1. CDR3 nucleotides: TGTGCCAGCAGCCCGACAGGGGGCTGGCAGCCCCAGCATTTT. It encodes CASSPTGGWQPQHF.